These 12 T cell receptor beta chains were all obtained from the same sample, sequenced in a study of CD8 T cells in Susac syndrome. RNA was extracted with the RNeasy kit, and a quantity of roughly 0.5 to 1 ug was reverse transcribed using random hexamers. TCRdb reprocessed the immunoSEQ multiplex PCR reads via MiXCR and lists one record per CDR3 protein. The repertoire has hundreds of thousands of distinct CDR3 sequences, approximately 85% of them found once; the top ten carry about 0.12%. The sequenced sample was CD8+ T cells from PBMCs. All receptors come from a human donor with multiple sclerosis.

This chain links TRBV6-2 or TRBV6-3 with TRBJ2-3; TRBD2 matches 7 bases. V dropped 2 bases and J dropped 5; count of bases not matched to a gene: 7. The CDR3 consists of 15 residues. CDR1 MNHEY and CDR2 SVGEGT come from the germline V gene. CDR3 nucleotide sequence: TGTGCCAGCAGTTACGCTAGCGGCCCTGGAGATACGCAGTATTTT. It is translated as CASSYASGPGDTQYF.

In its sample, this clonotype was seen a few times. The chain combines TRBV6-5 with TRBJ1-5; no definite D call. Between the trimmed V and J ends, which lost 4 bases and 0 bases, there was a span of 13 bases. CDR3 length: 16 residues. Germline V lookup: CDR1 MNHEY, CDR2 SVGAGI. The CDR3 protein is CASSFSAGDSNQPQHF. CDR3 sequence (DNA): TGTGCCAGCAGTTTCTCAGCCGGCGATAGCAATCAGCCCCAGCATTTT.

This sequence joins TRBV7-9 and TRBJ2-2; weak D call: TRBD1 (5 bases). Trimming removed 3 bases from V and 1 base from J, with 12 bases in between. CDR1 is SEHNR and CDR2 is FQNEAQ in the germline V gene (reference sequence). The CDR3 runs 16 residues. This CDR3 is CASSFLRGQNTGELFF. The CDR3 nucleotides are TGTGCCAGCAGCTTCTTACGCGGACAGAACACCGGGGAGCTGTTTTTT.

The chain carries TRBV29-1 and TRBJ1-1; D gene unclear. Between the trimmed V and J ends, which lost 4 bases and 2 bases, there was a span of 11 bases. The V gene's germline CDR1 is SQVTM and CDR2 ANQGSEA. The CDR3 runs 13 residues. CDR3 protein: CSVVRRGNTEAFF. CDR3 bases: TGCAGCGTTGTGAGGCGGGGAAACACTGAAGCTTTCTTT.

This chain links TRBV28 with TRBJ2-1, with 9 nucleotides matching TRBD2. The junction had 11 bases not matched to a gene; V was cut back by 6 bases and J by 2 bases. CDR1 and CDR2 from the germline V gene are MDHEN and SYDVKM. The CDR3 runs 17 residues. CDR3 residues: CASRAGASGTPYNEQFF. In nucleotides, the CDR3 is TGTGCCAGCAGAGCAGGGGCTAGCGGGACCCCCTACAATGAGCAGTTCTTC.

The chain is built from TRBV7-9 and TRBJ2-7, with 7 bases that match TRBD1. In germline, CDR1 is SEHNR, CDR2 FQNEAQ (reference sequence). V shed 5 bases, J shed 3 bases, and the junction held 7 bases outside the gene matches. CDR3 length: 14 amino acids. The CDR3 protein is CASSTPYRGYEQYF. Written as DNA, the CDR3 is TGTGCCAGCAGCACACCGTACAGGGGCTACGAGCAGTACTTC.

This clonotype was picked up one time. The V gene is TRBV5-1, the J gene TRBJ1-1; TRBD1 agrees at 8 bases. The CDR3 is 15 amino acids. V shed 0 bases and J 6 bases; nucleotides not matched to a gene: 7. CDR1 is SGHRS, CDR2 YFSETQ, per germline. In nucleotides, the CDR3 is TGCGCCAGCAGCTTGGCCCAGGGGGCGGCCGCTGAAGCTTTCTTT. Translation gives CASSLAQGAAAEAFF.

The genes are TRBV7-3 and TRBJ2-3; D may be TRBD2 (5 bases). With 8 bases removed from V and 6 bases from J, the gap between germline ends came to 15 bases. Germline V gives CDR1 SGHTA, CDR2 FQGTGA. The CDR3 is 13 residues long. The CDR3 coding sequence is TGTGCCAGCCGGATGGTGGAGGCGGATACGCAGTATTTT. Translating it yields CASRMVEADTQYF.

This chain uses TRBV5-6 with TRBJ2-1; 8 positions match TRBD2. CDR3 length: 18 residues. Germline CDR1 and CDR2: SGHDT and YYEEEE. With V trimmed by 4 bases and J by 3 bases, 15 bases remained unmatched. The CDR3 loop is CASSTYYLGLEGYNEQFF. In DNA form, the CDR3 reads TGTGCCAGCAGCACGTACTACTTGGGACTAGAGGGCTACAATGAGCAGTTCTTC.

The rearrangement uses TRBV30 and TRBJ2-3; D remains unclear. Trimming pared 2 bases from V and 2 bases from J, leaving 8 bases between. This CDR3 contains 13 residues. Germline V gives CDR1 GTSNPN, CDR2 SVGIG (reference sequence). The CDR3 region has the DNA TGTGCCTGGAGTCGAGATTCCACAGATACGCAGTATTTT. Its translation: CAWSRDSTDTQYF. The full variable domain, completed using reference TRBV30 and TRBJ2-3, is SQTIHQWPATLVQPVGSPLSLECTVEGTSNPNLYWYRQAAGRGLQLLFYSVGIGQISSEVPQNLSASRPQDRQFILSSKKLLLSDSGFYLCAWSRDSTDTQYFGPGTRLTVL.

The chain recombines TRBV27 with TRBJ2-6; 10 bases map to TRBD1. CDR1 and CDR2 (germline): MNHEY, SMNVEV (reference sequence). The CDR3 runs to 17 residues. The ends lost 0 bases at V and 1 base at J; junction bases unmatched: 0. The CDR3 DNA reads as TGTGCCAGCAGTTTATCGGGACAGGGGTCTGGGGCCAACGTCCTGACTTTC. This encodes CASSLSGQGSGANVLTF.

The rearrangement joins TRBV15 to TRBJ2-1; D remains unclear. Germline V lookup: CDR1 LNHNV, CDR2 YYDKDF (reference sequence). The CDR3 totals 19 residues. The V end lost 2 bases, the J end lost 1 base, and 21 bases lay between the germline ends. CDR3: CATSRSFSPEQRSYNEQFF. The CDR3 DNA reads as TGTGCCACCAGCAGATCCTTTTCCCCGGAGCAAAGATCCTACAATGAGCAGTTCTTC.